This T cell receptor (beta chain) was recovered during a study of identifying expanded T cells in peripheral blood. During the collection period, no donor immune events like infections were recorded. Libraries were prepared by immunoSEQ multiplex PCR; TCRdb keeps only in-frame clonotypes and omits some of them. The repertoire holds around 84,000 clones, with over 85% as singletons. Study findings and constraints: Over approximately two and four weeks, about 16.4 and 19 clones changed, versus roughly 1.1 between replicates. Clone count variance between two-week samples rose with total template count.

In its sample, this clone was seen a few times. Antigen unknown. V shed 4 bases and J 3 bases; nucleotides not matched to a gene: 5. CDR1 and CDR2 (germline): PRHDT, FYEKMQ (reference sequence). The CDR3 spans 15 residues. Sample: blood. The clonotype comes from a person aged 18 to 69 in good health. This sequence joins TRBV13 and TRBJ2-1, with TRBD2 matching 8 bases. As DNA, the CDR3 is TGTGCCAGCAGCTATAGCGGGGCCGGCTACAATGAGCAGTTCTTC. Protein sequence: CASSYSGAGYNEQFF.